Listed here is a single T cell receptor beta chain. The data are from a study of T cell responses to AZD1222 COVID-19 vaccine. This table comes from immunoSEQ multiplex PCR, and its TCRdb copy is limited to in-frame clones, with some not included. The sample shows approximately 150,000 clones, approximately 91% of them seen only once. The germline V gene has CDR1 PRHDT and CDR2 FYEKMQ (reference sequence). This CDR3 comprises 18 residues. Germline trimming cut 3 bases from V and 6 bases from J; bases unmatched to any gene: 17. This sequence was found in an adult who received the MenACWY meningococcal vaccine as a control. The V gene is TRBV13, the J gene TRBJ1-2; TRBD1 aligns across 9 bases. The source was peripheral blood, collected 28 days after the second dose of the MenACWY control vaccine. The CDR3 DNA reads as TGTGCCAGCAGCTTGATTCCGGGACAGGGTTCATGGGGTGATGGCTACACCTTC. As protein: CASSLIPGQGSWGDGYTF.